The next 22 T cell receptor beta chains were all read from a single sample in a study of regulatory T cells in long-lasting Graves disease. CDR3-region Arm-PCR and iRepertoire HTBI primers produced the TCR beta libraries. One entry per CDR3 protein, called by TCRdb with MiXCR from the multiplex PCR reads. The sample carries roughly 500,000 distinct CDR3 sequences, less than 25% recorded once. The time point: persistent/refractory GD, antithyroid drugs over 5 years with positive TRAb. The TCR library used RNA extracted from PBMCs. The sample in question was peripheral blood mononuclear cells (PBMCs), obtained when the disease was refractory, from a patient treated with antithyroid drugs. The receptor source for this set is a female donor with Graves disease.

The genes are TRBV12-3 or TRBV12-4 and TRBJ2-5; D may be TRBD1 or TRBD2 (6 bases each). Trimming cost V 3 bases and J 5 bases, with 25 bases left between them. This CDR3 contains 18 residues. CDR3 loop: CASSFRPVGGLGWETQYF. In DNA, the CDR3 is TGTGCCAGCAGTTTTCGGCCCGTAGGGGGGTTGGGGTGGGAGACCCAGTACTTC.

This chain uses TRBV6-2 or TRBV6-3 with TRBJ2-3; 12 bases line up with TRBD2. Germline V gives CDR1 MNHEY, CDR2 SVGEGT. J lost 7 bases, V lost 0 bases, and 23 bases had no gene match. The CDR3 covers 22 residues. Here the CDR3 reads CASSYSAVGSQTSGRWWNTQYF. The DNA of the CDR3 is TGTGCCAGCAGTTACTCAGCGGTGGGCAGCCAGACTAGCGGGAGATGGTGGAATACGCAGTATTTT.

The CDR3 is CASSYSFNRGANTEAFF. In DNA form, the CDR3 reads TGTGCCAGCAGTTACTCTTTTAACAGGGGCGCCAACACTGAAGCTTTCTTT. The chain uses TRBV6-2 or TRBV6-3 and TRBJ1-1, with 7 bases identical to TRBD1. V was clipped by 0 bases and J by 2 bases; unmatched bases: 9. CDR3 length equals 17 residues. CDR1 MNHEY and CDR2 SVGEGT come from the germline V gene.

The chain joins TRBV5-1 to TRBJ1-1; 7 positions match TRBD1. The CDR3 consists of 13 residues. Trimming removed 4 bases from V and 7 bases from J; junction bases left unmatched: 7. CDR1 and CDR2 from the germline V gene are SGHRS and YFSETQ. The CDR3 DNA follows: TGCGCCAGCAGCCGGGACAGCGGAATTGAAGCTTTCTTT. Translating it yields CASSRDSGIEAFF.

The sample holds many counts of this clonotype. The chain combines TRBV28 with TRBJ2-7, with 9 bases that match TRBD2. The CDR3 loop spans 14 amino acids. CDR1 is MDHEN, CDR2 SYDVKM, per germline. J gave up 3 bases and V 6 bases, and 6 bases lay outside the gene matches. CDR3 nucleotides: TGTGCCAGCAGGCAAGCGGGAGGTGTCTACGAGCAGTACTTC. This gives the protein CASRQAGGVYEQYF. The full variable domain, in which reference TRBV28 and TRBJ2-7 provide the parts outside the CDR3, is DVKVTQSSRYLVKRTGEKVFLECVQDMDHENMFWYRQDPGLGLRLIYFSYDVKMKEKGDIPEGYSVSREKKERFSLILESASTNQTSMYLCASRQAGGVYEQYFGPGTRLTVT.

The chain recombines TRBV6-1 with TRBJ2-7; TRBD1 aligns across 7 bases. V gave up 6 bases and J gave up 3 bases; unmatched junction bases: 11. In germline, CDR1 is MNHNS, CDR2 SASEGT. The CDR3 sequence is 15 residues long. In DNA form, the CDR3 reads TGTGCCAGCAGCTCTATACTGGGACAGCTCTACGAGCAGTACTTC. Its protein product is CASSSILGQLYEQYF.

This clonotype was counted many times. The chain recombines TRBV6-1 with TRBJ2-7; D remains unclear. The germline CDR1 and CDR2 sequences are MNHNS and SASEGT. Between the trimmed V and J ends, which lost 6 bases and 0 bases, there was a span of 9 bases. The CDR3 has 13 amino acids. The CDR3 sequence: CASRGRSSYEQYF. CDR3 nucleotide sequence: TGTGCCAGCAGGGGCCGAAGCTCCTACGAGCAGTACTTC.

As to this clonotype: This could be a read error, since a much larger clone is one nucleotide away. The V gene is TRBV6-6, the J gene TRBJ2-2, with 14 bases aligning to TRBD2. The CDR3 contains 17 residues. The germline gives CDR1 MNHNY, CDR2 SVGAGI (reference sequence). The CDR3 bases are TGTGCCAGCGGTTACTCGGGACTAGCGGGAGCGGGCGGGGAGCTGTTTTTT. It translates to CASGYSGLAGAGGELFF.

This chain connects TRBV27 to TRBJ2-1, with 9 positions matching TRBD1. Germline loops: CDR1 MNHEY, CDR2 SMNVEV (reference sequence). The CDR3 covers 15 residues. The V and J ends lost 9 bases and 9 bases, in that order; junction bases with no gene match: 15. CDR3 protein: CASTPTGGGWFEQFF. The CDR3 DNA reads TGTGCCAGTACGCCCACAGGGGGCGGTTGGTTTGAGCAGTTCTTC.

This clonotype has only a few counts. The chain links TRBV20-1 to TRBJ2-7, with 8 bases matching TRBD1. Germline V gene sequence: CDR1 DFQATT, CDR2 SNEGSKA (reference sequence). This CDR3 is 16 amino acids long. Trimming at V came to 6 bases and at J to 4 bases, leaving 17 bases not matched to a gene. The CDR3 nucleotides are TGCAGTGCCCTACAACAGGGACAGGAAAAACCTTACGAGCAGTACTTC. This translates into CSALQQGQEKPYEQYF.

This clonotype appeared many times. The chain joins TRBV10-2 to TRBJ2-7, with no clear D. The CDR3 is 12 residues long. Per the germline V gene, CDR1 is WSHSY and CDR2 is SAAADI. Trimming took 2 bases from V and 7 from J, leaving 9 bases between them. The CDR3 nucleotides are TGCGCCAGCAGTGAGGCCGCTGAGGAGCAGTACTTC. Protein product: CASSEAAEEQYF.

To note about this clonotype: One base away lies a much larger clone, so this may be a sequencing read error. The CDR3 DNA follows: TGTGCCAGCAGTTTAACAGGGGTCCCCAATGAGCAGTTCTTC. Encoded protein: CASSLTGVPNEQFF. The chain links TRBV6-2 or TRBV6-3 to TRBJ2-5, with 7 bases identical to TRBD1. TRBJ2-1 matches the DNA end more closely, so the J call is doubtful. Germline CDR1 reads MNHEY; CDR2 reads SVGEGT. The CDR3 is 14 amino acids.

The CDR3 DNA is TGCGCCAGTGGGACACATGGCACCGGGGAGCTGTTTTTT. It is translated as CASGTHGTGELFF. The V and J genes are TRBV10-1 and TRBJ2-2, with D tentatively TRBD1 (6 bases). In germline, CDR1 is WNHNN, CDR2 SYGVQD (reference sequence). This CDR3 has 13 amino acids. V gave up 9 bases and J gave up 4 bases, with 12 bases separating them.

In its sample, this clonotype was seen a few times. This rearrangement joins TRBV29-1 to TRBJ2-7, with D tentatively TRBD1 or TRBD2 (5 bases each). With 4 bases removed from V and 5 bases from J, the gap between germline ends came to 12 bases. Germline values: CDR1 SQVTM, CDR2 ANQGSEA. The CDR3 runs 12 residues. The DNA for the CDR3 is TGCAGCGTTGGGGGGAGATCCGACGAGCAGTACTTC. It translates to CSVGGRSDEQYF.

This clonotype was counted at least ten times. J is TRBJ2-7 and V is TRBV28; D not certain. CDR3 length equals 13 residues. CDR1 MDHEN and CDR2 SYDVKM come from the germline V gene. V was trimmed by 3 bases and J by 0 bases, leaving 6 bases between them. CDR3 DNA: TGTGCCAGCAGTTTTTTTAGCTCCTACGAGCAGTACTTC. Its protein is CASSFFSSYEQYF.

Only a few counts were recorded for this clonotype. This rearrangement joins TRBV29-1 to TRBJ1-1; no definite D call. Looked up from germline, CDR1 is SQVTM and CDR2 is ANQGSEA. Deletions cut 8 bases from V and 8 bases from J, with 9 bases between. The CDR3 totals 9 residues. The CDR3 reads CSTGGEAFF. The DNA for the CDR3 is TGCAGCACGGGAGGAGAAGCTTTCTTT.

There are many counts of this clonotype. Written as DNA, the CDR3 is TGTGCCAGCAGCTTAGGAGGGACTAGTTGGGAGACCCAGTACTTC. Translated, it gives CASSLGGTSWETQYF. The gene calls are TRBV7-2 and TRBJ2-5; 8 nucleotides align to TRBD2. CDR3 length: 15 amino acids. After removal of 1 base from V and 5 bases from J, the junction contained 6 bases not matched to a gene. The germline gives CDR1 SGHTA, CDR2 FQGNSA.

This clonotype was counted many times. Since a far larger clone is one base different, this is likely a read error. The genes are TRBV6-1 and TRBJ1-2, with a tentative D call TRBD1 (5 bases). The CDR3 spans 15 residues. In germline, CDR1 is MNHNS, CDR2 SASEGT. Trimming took off 5 bases at V and 4 bases at J, with 17 bases between the two ends. Here the CDR3 reads CASSHQTGASYGYTF. DNA of the CDR3: TGTGCCAGCAGTCACCAAACAGGAGCAAGCTATGGCTACACCTTC.

For this clonotype: A read error may explain this, as a much larger clone is one base away. The rearrangement links TRBV5-4 to TRBJ1-2, with 8 bases that match TRBD1. This CDR3 is built from 13 residues. Per the germline V gene, CDR1 is SGHNT and CDR2 is YYREEE (reference sequence). The CDR3 loop is CTSSPTGDYGYTF. In nucleotides, the CDR3 is TGTACCAGCAGCCCGACAGGGGACTATGGCTACACCTTC.

The chain is built from TRBV29-1 and TRBJ2-5, with D unclear. The CDR3 totals 12 residues. The germline V gene encodes CDR1 SQVTM and CDR2 ANQGSEA. Trimming pared 4 bases from V and 5 bases from J, leaving 11 bases between. CDR3 loop: CSVADQLETQYF. In DNA, the CDR3 is TGCAGCGTTGCCGACCAGCTGGAGACCCAGTACTTC.

This clonotype appeared many times. The V and J genes are TRBV29-1 and TRBJ1-2; D is unclear. Per germline, CDR1 SQVTM and CDR2 ANQGSEA. Between the trimmed V and J ends, which lost 4 bases and 2 bases, there was a span of 11 bases. CDR3 length: 13 amino acids. The chain's CDR3 is CSVGLTVNYGYTF. The CDR3 DNA sequence: TGCAGCGTTGGGCTGACGGTAAACTATGGCTACACCTTC. Full variable domain (remainder filled in from reference TRBV29-1 and TRBJ1-2): SAVISQKPSRDICQRGTSLTIQCQVDSQVTMMFWYRQQPGQSLTLIATANQGSEATYESGFVIDKFPISRPNLTFSTLTVSNMSPEDSSIYLCSVGLTVNYGYTFGSGTRLTVV.

J is TRBJ2-3 and V is TRBV19, with 8 bases identical to TRBD2. V lost 3 bases to trimming and J lost 4 bases; unmatched junction nucleotides: 3. The CDR3 is 14 residues long. In germline, CDR1 is LNHDA, CDR2 SQIVND (reference sequence). CDR3 amino acids: CASSISGGADTQYF. The CDR3 nucleotides are TGTGCCAGTAGTATTTCGGGAGGGGCAGATACGCAGTATTTT. Based on the CDR3 plus reference TRBV19 and TRBJ2-3, the full variable domain is DGGITQSPKYLFRKEGQNVTLSCEQNLNHDAMYWYRQDPGQGLRLIYYSQIVNDFQKGDIAEGYSVSREKKESFPLTVTSAQKNPTAFYLCASSISGGADTQYFGPGTRLTVL.